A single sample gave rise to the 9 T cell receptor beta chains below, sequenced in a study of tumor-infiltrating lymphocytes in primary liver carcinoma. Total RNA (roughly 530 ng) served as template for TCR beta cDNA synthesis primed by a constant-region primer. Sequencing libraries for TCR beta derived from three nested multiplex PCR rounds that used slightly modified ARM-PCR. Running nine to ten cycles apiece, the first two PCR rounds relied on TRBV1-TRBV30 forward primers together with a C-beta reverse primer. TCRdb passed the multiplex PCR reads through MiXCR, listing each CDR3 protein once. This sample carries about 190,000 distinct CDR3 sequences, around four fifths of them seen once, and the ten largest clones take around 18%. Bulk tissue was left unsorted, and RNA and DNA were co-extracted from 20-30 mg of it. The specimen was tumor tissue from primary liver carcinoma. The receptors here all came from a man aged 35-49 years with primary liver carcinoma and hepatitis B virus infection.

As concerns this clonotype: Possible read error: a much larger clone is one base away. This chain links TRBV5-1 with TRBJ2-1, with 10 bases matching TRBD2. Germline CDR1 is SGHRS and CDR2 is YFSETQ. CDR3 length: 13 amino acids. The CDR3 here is CVSSLEPSGSGFF. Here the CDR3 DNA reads TGCGTCAGCAGCTTGGAGCCTAGCGGGAGTGGGTTCTTC. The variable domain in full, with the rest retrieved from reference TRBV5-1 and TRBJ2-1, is KAGVTQTPRYLIKTRGQQVTLSCSPISGHRSVSWYQQTPGQGLQFLFEYFSETQRNKGNFPGRFSGRQFSNSRSEMNVSTLELGDSALYLCVSSLEPSGSGFFGPGTRLTVL.

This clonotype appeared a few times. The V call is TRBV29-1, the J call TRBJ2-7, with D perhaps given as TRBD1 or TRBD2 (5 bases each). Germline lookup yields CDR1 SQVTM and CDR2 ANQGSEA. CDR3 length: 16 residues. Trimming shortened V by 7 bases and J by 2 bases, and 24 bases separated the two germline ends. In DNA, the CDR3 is TGCAGCGCCATGACATCAGGGACCGGCGCTCCCTACGAGCAGTACTTC. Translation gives CSAMTSGTGAPYEQYF.

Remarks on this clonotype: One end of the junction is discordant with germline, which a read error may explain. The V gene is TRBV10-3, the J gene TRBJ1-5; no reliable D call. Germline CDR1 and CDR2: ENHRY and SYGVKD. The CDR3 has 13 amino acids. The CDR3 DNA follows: TGTACCACGACCGGGATAGACCAGGCGCCCCAGCGTTTT. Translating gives CTTTGIDQAPQRF.

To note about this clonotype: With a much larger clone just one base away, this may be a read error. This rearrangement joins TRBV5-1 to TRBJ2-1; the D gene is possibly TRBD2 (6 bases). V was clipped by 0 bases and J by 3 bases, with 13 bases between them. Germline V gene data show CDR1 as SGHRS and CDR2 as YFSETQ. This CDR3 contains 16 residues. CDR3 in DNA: TGCGCCAGCAGCTTGGACCGGGACTCCGGCTACAATGAGCAGTTCTTC. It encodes CASSLDRDSGYNEQFF.

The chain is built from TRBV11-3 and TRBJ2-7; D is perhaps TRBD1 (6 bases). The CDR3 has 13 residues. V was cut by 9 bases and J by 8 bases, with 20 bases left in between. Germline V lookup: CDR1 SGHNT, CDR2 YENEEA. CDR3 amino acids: CASSVGQSYQQYF. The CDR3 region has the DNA TGTGCCAGTAGCGTAGGACAGTCTTACCAGCAGTACTTC.

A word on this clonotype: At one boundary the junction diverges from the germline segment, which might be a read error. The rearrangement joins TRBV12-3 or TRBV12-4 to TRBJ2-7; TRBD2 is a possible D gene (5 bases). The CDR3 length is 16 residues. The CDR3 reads CASSLVAGSGLYKQYF. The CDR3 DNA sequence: TGTGCCAGTAGTTTAGTCGCGGGTTCCGGTCTCTACAAGCAGTACTTC.

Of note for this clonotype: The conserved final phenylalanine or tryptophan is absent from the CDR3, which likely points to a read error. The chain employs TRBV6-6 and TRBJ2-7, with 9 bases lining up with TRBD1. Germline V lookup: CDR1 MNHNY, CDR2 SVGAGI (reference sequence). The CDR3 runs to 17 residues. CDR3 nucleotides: TGTGCTAGCAGCCCTGGACTAAACAGGGGGCAAAACTACGAGCAGTACTAC. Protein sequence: CASSPGLNRGQNYEQYY.

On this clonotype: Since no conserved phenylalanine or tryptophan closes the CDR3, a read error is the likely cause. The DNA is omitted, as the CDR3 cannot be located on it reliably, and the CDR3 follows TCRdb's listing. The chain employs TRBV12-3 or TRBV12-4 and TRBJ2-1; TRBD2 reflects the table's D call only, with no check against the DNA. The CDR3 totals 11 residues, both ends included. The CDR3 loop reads CASSLGLSEFS.

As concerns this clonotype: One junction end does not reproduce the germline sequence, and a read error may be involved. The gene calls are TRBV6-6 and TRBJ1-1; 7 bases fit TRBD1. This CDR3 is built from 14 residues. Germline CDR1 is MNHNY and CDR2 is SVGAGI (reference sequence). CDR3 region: CTSSSQGRCTEAFF. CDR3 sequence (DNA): TGTACCAGCAGTTCACAGGGGAGGTGCACTGAAGCTTTCTTT.